This T cell receptor beta chain was sequenced for a study of T cell responses to AZD1222 COVID-19 vaccine. General observations from the study: Repertoire sampling occurred only after the peak T cell response. The donor cohort was predominantly white British with a female majority, and clonal diversity may have been underestimated. Close to half of spike-specific TCRs reportedly recognize unmutated variant regions. CD4 TCRs associated with vaccination spanned spike, dominating at 160-218 and 743-854.

CDR1 is SNHLY, CDR2 FYNNEI, per germline. Trimming cost V 4 bases and J 0 bases; bases outside gene matches: 7. The CDR3 loop spans 16 amino acids. This clone occurred once. No antigen is known for it. The protocol was immunoSEQ multiplex PCR, while the TCRdb copy is restricted to in-frame clones and leaves out a portion. The data show some 120,000 clones, about nine tenths seen once. The sequence was collected from an adult in good health. The sample here was peripheral blood, taken on day 0 of AZD1222 vaccination. The chain employs TRBV2 and TRBJ1-2; 8 nucleotides agree with TRBD1. CDR3 protein: CASSVYRGGTNYGYTF. DNA of the CDR3: TGTGCCAGCAGTGTATACAGGGGGGGCACTAACTATGGCTACACCTTC.